This T cell receptor (beta chain) came from a study of CD8 T cells in cerebrospinal fluid in Alzheimer's disease. Study in general: Two single-cell methods, plate-based nested PCR and droplet-based sequencing, assessed CSF clonal expansion. Overall study results and limits: Expanded clones of at least 3% were commoner in Alzheimer's patients than healthy subjects. EBV-specific clones were neither the most expanded nor enriched in Alzheimer's patients.

This clonotype is labeled medium-sized (0.01 to 0.1%) based on frequency. Its specificity is not known. 10X single-cell V(D)J and 5' gene-expression libraries profiled CSF cells. TCRdb re-called the 10x single-cell sequencing reads; every CDR3 protein appears as one record, without DNA. Listed are over a thousand distinct CDR3 sequences; about 8.1% falls within the top ten. The CDR3 extends over 15 amino acids. Germline CDR1 reads SGHRS; CDR2 reads YFSETQ. The clonotype comes from a human donor in good health. Sequencing was performed on cerebrospinal fluid. The gene calls are TRBV5-1 and TRBJ2-1. Here the CDR3 reads CASSLRAGVLNEQFF.